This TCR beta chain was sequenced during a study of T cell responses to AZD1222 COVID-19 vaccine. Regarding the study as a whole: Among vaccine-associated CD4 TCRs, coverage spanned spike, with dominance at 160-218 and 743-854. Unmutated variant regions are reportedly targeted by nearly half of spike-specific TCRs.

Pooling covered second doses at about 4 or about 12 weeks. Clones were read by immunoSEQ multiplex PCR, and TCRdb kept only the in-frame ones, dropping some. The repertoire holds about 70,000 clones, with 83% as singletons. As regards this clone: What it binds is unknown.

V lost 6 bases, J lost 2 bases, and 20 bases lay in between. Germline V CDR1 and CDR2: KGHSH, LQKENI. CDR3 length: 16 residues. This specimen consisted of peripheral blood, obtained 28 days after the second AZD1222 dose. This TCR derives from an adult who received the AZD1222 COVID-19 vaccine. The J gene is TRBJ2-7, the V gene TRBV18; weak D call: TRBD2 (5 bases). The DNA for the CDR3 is TGTGCCAGCTCGCCTGGGCCCACGGGGTCAGCCTACGAGCAGTACTTC. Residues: CASSPGPTGSAYEQYF.